This T cell receptor beta chain comes out of a study of radiotherapy plus CTLA-4 blockade in lung cancer. A word on this clone: Its antigen is still unknown.

Germline values: CDR1 MGHRA, CDR2 YSYEKL. Trimming removed 0 bases at V and 6 bases at J, with 15 bases between. This CDR3 comprises 16 residues. Data came from immunoSEQ multiplex PCR; TCRdb stores just in-frame clones and leaves some out. The table lists about 90,000 clones, around 83% of them singletons. It was focal radiation plus CTLA-4 blockade with ipilimumab that patients with chemo-refractory metastatic non-small-cell lung cancer received. Points from the study as a whole: TCR clones of tumor origin grew in blood after radiotherapy plus ipilimumab.

The sample consisted of peripheral blood, taken from a patient treated with radiotherapy plus ipilimumab. The clonotype originates from a human donor with non-small cell lung cancer that progressed on radiotherapy plus ipilimumab. The chain joins TRBV4-1 to TRBJ2-1; no definite D call. As DNA, the CDR3 is TGCGCCAGCAGCCAAGATCGGCTAAGCCCCCTCAATGAGCAGTTCTTC. Protein sequence: CASSQDRLSPLNEQFF.